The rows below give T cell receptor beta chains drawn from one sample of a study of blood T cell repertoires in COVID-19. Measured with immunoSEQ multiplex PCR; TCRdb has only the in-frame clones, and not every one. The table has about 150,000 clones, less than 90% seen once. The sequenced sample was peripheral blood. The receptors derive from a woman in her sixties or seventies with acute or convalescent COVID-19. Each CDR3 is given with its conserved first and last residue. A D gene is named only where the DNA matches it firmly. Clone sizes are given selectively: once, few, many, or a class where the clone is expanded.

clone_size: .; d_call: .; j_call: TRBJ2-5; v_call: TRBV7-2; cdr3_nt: TGTGCCAGCAGCCCTAGGGGTGGGGAGACCCAGTACTTC; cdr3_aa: CASSPRGGETQYF
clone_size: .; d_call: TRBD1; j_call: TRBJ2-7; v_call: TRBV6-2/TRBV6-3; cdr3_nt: TGTGCCAGCAGTTACGGGGGGACAGGACTTATAGGGGAGCAGTACTTC; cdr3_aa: CASSYGGTGLIGEQYF
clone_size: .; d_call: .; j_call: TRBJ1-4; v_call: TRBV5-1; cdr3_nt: TGCGCCAGCAGCCCGACATCAACTAATGAAAAACTGTTTTTT; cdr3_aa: CASSPTSTNEKLFF
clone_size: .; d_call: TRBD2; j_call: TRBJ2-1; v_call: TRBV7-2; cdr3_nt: TGTGCCAGCAGCTTACTAGCGGGGGGGCCGAATGAGCAGTTCTTC; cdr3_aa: CASSLLAGGPNEQFF
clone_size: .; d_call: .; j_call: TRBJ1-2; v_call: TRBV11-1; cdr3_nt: TGTGCCAGCAGCTTAGCGTCGGCAGGGGATAGTGGCTACACCTTC; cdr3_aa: CASSLASAGDSGYTF
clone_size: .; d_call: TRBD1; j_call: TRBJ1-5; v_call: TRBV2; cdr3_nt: TGTGCCAGCAGTGTCGACAGGGGACTCAATCAGCCCCAGCATTTT; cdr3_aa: CASSVDRGLNQPQHF
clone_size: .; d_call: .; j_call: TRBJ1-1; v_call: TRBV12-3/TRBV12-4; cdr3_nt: TGTGCCAGCAGTTTAGCGCGGAGGCCTCGAGCTTTCTTT; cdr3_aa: CASSLARRPRAFF
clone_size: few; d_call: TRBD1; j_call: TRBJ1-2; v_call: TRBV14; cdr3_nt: TGTGCCAGCAGCCAAGCTGGGACAGGACGGACTGGCTACACCTTC; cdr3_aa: CASSQAGTGRTGYTF
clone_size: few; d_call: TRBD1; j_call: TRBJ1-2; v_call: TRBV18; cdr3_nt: TGTGCCAGCTCACCAACGACAGGGGCGGACTATGGCTACACCTTC; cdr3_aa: CASSPTTGADYGYTF
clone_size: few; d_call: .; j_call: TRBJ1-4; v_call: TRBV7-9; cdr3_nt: TGTGCCAGCAGCCATCGACAGGCAACTAATGAAAAACTGTTTTTT; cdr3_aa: CASSHRQATNEKLFF
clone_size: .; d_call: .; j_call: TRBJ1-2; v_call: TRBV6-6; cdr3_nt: TGTGCCAGCAGTTACCTCCAGGACACCTATGGCTACACCTTC; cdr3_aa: CASSYLQDTYGYTF
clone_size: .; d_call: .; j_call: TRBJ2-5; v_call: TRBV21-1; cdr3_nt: TGTGCCAGCAGCAAACCGGGACTAGCGGGAGAGACCCAGTACTTC; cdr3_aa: CASSKPGLAGETQYF
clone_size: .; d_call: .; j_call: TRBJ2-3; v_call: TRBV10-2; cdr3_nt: TGCGCCAGCAGTGAGTCGCTGGGGGGTCTAACCCACACAGATACGCAGTATTTT; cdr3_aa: CASSESLGGLTHTDTQYF
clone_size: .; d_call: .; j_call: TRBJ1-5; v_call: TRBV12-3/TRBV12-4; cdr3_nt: TGTGCCAGCAGTTTATGGGGAGAGGGGCCCCAGCATTTT; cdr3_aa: CASSLWGEGPQHF
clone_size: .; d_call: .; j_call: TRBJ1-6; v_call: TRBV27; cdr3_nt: TGTGCCAGCAGTACCGCTTTCCGGTCACCCCTCCACTTT; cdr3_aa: CASSTAFRSPLHF
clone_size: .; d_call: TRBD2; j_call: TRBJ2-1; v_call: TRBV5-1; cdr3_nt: TGCGCCAGCAGCTTGGGGCCGGGACTAGCGGTGGGTGAGCAGTTCTTC; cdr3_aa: CASSLGPGLAVGEQFF